These T cell receptor beta chains were read from a single sample in a study of T cell responses to AZD1222 COVID-19 vaccine. Data came from immunoSEQ multiplex PCR; TCRdb stores just in-frame clones and leaves some out. The sample contains 75,000 to 85,000 clones, more than 75% of which appear only once. The material was peripheral blood, obtained on day 0 of AZD1222 vaccination. These TCRs come from an adult in good health. The CDR3 runs from the conserved cysteine through the conserved F or W. D genes are given only for firm matches. Size is stated for part of the rows, as once, few or many counts, or as a class when the clone is expanded.

TRBJ1-6 | TRBV3-1/TRBV3-2 | NA | TRBD1 | TGTGCCAGCAGCCCCTGGACAGGGGGCCAACCCCTCCACTTT | CASSPWTGGQPLHF
TRBJ1-1 | TRBV11-3 | NA | NA | TGTGCCAGCAGCTTATCCGGGAACACTGAAGCTTTCTTT | CASSLSGNTEAFF
TRBJ1-5 | TRBV10-3 | NA | TRBD1 | TGTGCCATCAGTGGGACAGGGGGCGGGCAGCCCCAGCATTTT | CAISGTGGGQPQHF
TRBJ1-6 | TRBV5-1 | NA | NA | TGCGCCAGCAGCTCCATCGGGGGGGATTCACCCCTCCACTTT | CASSSIGGDSPLHF
TRBJ2-1 | TRBV11-1 | once | TRBD2 | TGTGCCAGCAGCTTGAGAATAGCGGGTTACAATGAGCAGTTCTTC | CASSLRIAGYNEQFF
TRBJ1-5 | TRBV4-1 | NA | NA | TGCGCCAGCAGCCAAGATAGCGGAACAGACGATCAGCCCCAGCATTTT | CASSQDSGTDDQPQHF
TRBJ2-6 | TRBV27 | NA | NA | TGTGCCAGCAGTTCTGGGGCCAACGTCCTGACTTTC | CASSSGANVLTF
TRBJ2-3 | TRBV18 | NA | NA | TGTGCCAGCTCCCCCCTGGATACGCAGTATTTT | CASSPLDTQYF
TRBJ2-7 | TRBV9 | NA | TRBD2 | TGTGCCAGCAGCCCGGCCCGGGGGGAGTCCTACGAGCAGTACTTC | CASSPARGESYEQYF
TRBJ2-1 | TRBV5-6 | NA | TRBD1 | TGTGCCAGCTGGCTCCTCGGACAGGGCGACAATGAGCAGTTCTTC | CASWLLGQGDNEQFF
TRBJ2-1 | TRBV2 | NA | TRBD1 | TGTGCCAGCAGTACGGACAGGGTGGCTTATGAGCAGTTCTTC | CASSTDRVAYEQFF
TRBJ1-4 | TRBV4-1 | NA | NA | TGCGCCAGCAGCCAAGCCACAGGGATGAGGGAAAAACTGTTTTTT | CASSQATGMREKLFF
TRBJ1-6 | TRBV7-9 | NA | NA | TGTGCCAGCAGCTTAAGGGGGAACAATAATTCACCCCTCCACTTT | CASSLRGNNNSPLHF
TRBJ2-2 | TRBV30 | NA | NA | TGTGCCTGGAGAGCTGTCAGGGGGAGGTACGGGGAGCTGTTTTTT | CAWRAVRGRYGELFF
TRBJ2-7 | TRBV5-4 | NA | TRBD1 | TGTGCCAGCAGCCCTCGGACAGGGGACTACGAGCAGTACTTC | CASSPRTGDYEQYF
TRBJ1-2 | TRBV19 | NA | TRBD1 | TGTGCCAGTACCCCGACAGGGGTAGACGGTGGCTACACCTTC | CASTPTGVDGGYTF
TRBJ1-3 | TRBV30 | NA | NA | TGTGCCTGGAGTAGGACAGCTGGAAACACCATATATTTT | CAWSRTAGNTIYF
TRBJ1-3 | TRBV21-1 | NA | NA | TGTGCCAGTTGGACAGGCTCTGGAAACACCATATATTTT | CASWTGSGNTIYF
TRBJ1-2 | TRBV20-1 | NA | NA | TGCAGTGCTCCCGACCCATATGGCTACACCTTC | CSAPDPYGYTF
TRBJ1-3 | TRBV6-5 | NA | NA | TGTGCCAGCAGAGCCTACAGGGGAAACACCATATATTTT | CASRAYRGNTIYF
TRBJ2-7 | TRBV27 | NA | NA | TGTGCCAGCAGTTTATCGTTGGCCGGGAACTCCTACGAGCAGTACTTC | CASSLSLAGNSYEQYF
TRBJ2-3 | TRBV9 | NA | TRBD2 | TGTGCCAGCAGCGAGGGACTAGCGGGGGGATTAGGGACAGATACGCAGTATTTT | CASSEGLAGGLGTDTQYF
TRBJ2-1 | TRBV7-9 | NA | NA | TGTGCCAGCAGCTTAGGAGTGAATGAGCAGTTCTTC | CASSLGVNEQFF
TRBJ2-7 | TRBV2 | NA | NA | TGTGCCACCGCCGTTGAGGGTTGGGGGGAGCAGTACTTC | CATAVEGWGEQYF
TRBJ2-5 | TRBV7-9 | NA | NA | TGTGCCAGCAGCTTAGGCACCCGGATCCAAGAGACCCAGTACTTC | CASSLGTRIQETQYF
TRBJ1-1 | TRBV11-2 | few | TRBD1 | TGTGCCAGCAGCCTAGCAGGGGGCGACACTGAAGCTTTCTTT | CASSLAGGDTEAFF
TRBJ1-2 | TRBV5-1 | NA | TRBD1 | TGCGCCAGCAGCTTGCGGACAGGGGGTATCTTAAATAACTATGGCTACACCTTC | CASSLRTGGILNNYGYTF
TRBJ1-1 | TRBV10-3 | NA | NA | TGTGCCATCAGTGAGTCTAGTGGGAACACTGAAGCTTTCTTT | CAISESSGNTEAFF
TRBJ2-7 | TRBV19 | NA | NA | TGTGCCAGTAGTATTGCAAGGGGTCGGTACGAGCAGTACTTC | CASSIARGRYEQYF
TRBJ1-5 | TRBV6-6 | NA | NA | TGTGCCAGCAGAACCCGGGACGGTAGCAATCAGCCCCAGCATTTT | CASRTRDGSNQPQHF
TRBJ1-2 | TRBV10-3 | NA | TRBD1 | TGTGCCATCAGTGAGCCAGGGGGCGGAAATGGCTACACCTTC | CAISEPGGGNGYTF
TRBJ2-1 | TRBV24-1 | once | NA | TGTGCCACCAGTGACAGGACCTCAAGCTCCTACAATGAGCAGTTCTTC | CATSDRTSSSYNEQFF
TRBJ1-1 | TRBV6-2/TRBV6-3 | NA | NA | TGTGCCAGCAGCGGGGGAGGAGGTGAAGCTTTCTTT | CASSGGGGEAFF
TRBJ1-2 | TRBV29-1 | NA | TRBD1 | TGCGTTGGGACAGGAAATTATGGCTACACCTTC | CVGTGNYGYTF
TRBJ2-5 | TRBV7-2 | NA | NA | TGTGCCAGCAGCTTACCAACCCCCACGGAGACCCAGTACTTC | CASSLPTPTETQYF
TRBJ1-6 | TRBV27 | NA | NA | TGTGCCAGCAGTCTATCATTTCGGGGTTCACCCCTCCACTTT | CASSLSFRGSPLHF
TRBJ1-1 | TRBV30 | NA | NA | TGTGCCTGGAGGTCTAGGGACTCAAAAACAGTTGAAGCTTTCTTT | CAWRSRDSKTVEAFF
TRBJ1-1 | TRBV3-1/TRBV3-2 | NA | NA | TGTGCCAGCTCCCGGGCGGGAAGGAACACTGAAGCTTTCTTT | CASSRAGRNTEAFF
TRBJ2-5 | TRBV2 | NA | TRBD2 | TGTGCCAGCAAGCGGGACGAGATGGAGACCCAGTACTTC | CASKRDEMETQYF
TRBJ1-4 | TRBV2 | NA | NA | TGTGCCAGCAGTGAAAATAAGGGAGAGGAAAAACTGTTTTTT | CASSENKGEEKLFF
TRBJ1-1 | TRBV6-2/TRBV6-3 | NA | NA | TGTGCCAGCAGTCCAACATTCACTGAAGCTTTCTTT | CASSPTFTEAFF
TRBJ2-3 | TRBV21-1 | NA | NA | TGTGCCAGCAGCCAGAAGGACAGTCCAGATACGCAGTATTTT | CASSQKDSPDTQYF
TRBJ2-2 | TRBV27 | NA | TRBD2 | TGTGCCAGCAGTTTAGGCCCCAGCGGGAGGGGTACCGGGGAGCTGTTTTTT | CASSLGPSGRGTGELFF
TRBJ2-4 | TRBV6-5 | NA | NA | TGTGCCAGCAGTTGGCTTCGGGGCACAGACAAAAACATTCAGTACTTC | CASSWLRGTDKNIQYF
TRBJ1-1 | TRBV5-5 | NA | NA | TGTGCCAGCAGCTTGGAGGGGGTAAGGGCTGAAGCTTTCTTT | CASSLEGVRAEAFF
TRBJ1-1 | TRBV3-1/TRBV3-2 | NA | NA | TGTGCCAGCAGCCTCGAAAACCGAGCTTTCTTT | CASSLENRAFF
TRBJ2-5 | TRBV7-9 | NA | NA | TGTGCCAGCAAGCCCCCATCAGTTGGAACCCAGTACTTC | CASKPPSVGTQYF
TRBJ2-3 | TRBV11-2 | few | NA | TGTGCCAGCAGCTTAGGGGATACGCAGTATTTT | CASSLGDTQYF
TRBJ1-2 | TRBV6-1 | NA | NA | TGTGCCAGCAGTGAAGCGACATTCGGTGGGGCCCTGGGCTACACCTTC | CASSEATFGGALGYTF
TRBJ1-1 | TRBV7-6 | NA | NA | TGTGCCAGCAGCTTAGCGGACTCGATGAACACTGAAGCTTTCTTT | CASSLADSMNTEAFF
TRBJ2-7 | TRBV6-6 | once | NA | TGTGCCAGCAGTTACGACCACAGGCCGGGAAGGTACTTC | CASSYDHRPGRYF
TRBJ1-4 | TRBV3-1/TRBV3-2 | NA | NA | TGTGCCAGCAGCCAAGGCAGCAATGAAAAACTGTTTTTT | CASSQGSNEKLFF
TRBJ1-2 | TRBV20-1 | NA | NA | TGCAGTGCTGGGGGGGCCGATGGCTACACCTTC | CSAGGADGYTF
TRBJ2-6 | TRBV12-5 | NA | NA | TGTGCTAGTGGCCGGGCCAACGTCCTGACTTTC | CASGRANVLTF
TRBJ2-7 | TRBV7-6 | NA | NA | TGTGCCAGCAGCTCCGCGGACAGCGTATACTACGAGCAGTACTTC | CASSSADSVYYEQYF
TRBJ1-3 | TRBV15 | NA | TRBD1 | TGTGCCACCAGCAGTCGTCGACAGGGGGTGCCTGGAAACACCATATATTTT | CATSSRRQGVPGNTIYF
TRBJ1-2 | TRBV7-9 | NA | TRBD1 | TGTGCCAGCAGCCGGACAGGGGTTGATGGCTACACCTTC | CASSRTGVDGYTF
TRBJ1-4 | TRBV2 | NA | TRBD1 | TGTGCCAGCAGTGTGGATGGACAGGGGGCTTTGGGAAAACTGTTTTTT | CASSVDGQGALGKLFF
TRBJ2-1 | TRBV19 | NA | NA | TGTGCCAGTAGTAGCCGGGACGGAGGTCGGAATGAGCAGTTCTTC | CASSSRDGGRNEQFF